A single sample gave rise to the 22 T cell receptor beta chains below, sequenced in a study of cytomegalovirus exposure and HLA in healthy donors. It was with 60 Vbeta and 13 Jbeta primers that the PCR ran. Sequencing used immunoSEQ multiplex PCR; TCRdb keeps in-frame clones, though not all of them. The sample shows 150,000 or so clones, under 85% of them seen only once. Specimen: PBMCs. These receptors came from a woman under 40 in good health and CMV-seronegative.

This clone showed up just a few times. The gene calls are TRBV6-1 and TRBJ1-5; 8 bases are a match to TRBD1. Per the germline V gene, CDR1 is MNHNS and CDR2 is SASEGT. The junction had 5 bases not matched to a gene; V was cut back by 10 bases and J by 3 bases. This CDR3 has 13 amino acids. CDR3 amino acids: CATWTGFNQPQHF. The CDR3 DNA reads as TGTGCCACCTGGACAGGGTTCAATCAGCCCCAGCATTTT.

As concerns this clone: Other DNA variants within this sample encode the same CDR3. The rearrangement uses TRBV10-2 and TRBJ1-1, with 7 nucleotides matching TRBD1. The germline V gene encodes CDR1 WSHSY and CDR2 SAAADI. The trim removed 6 bases at V and 7 bases at J, leaving 11 bases unmatched. This CDR3 contains 14 residues. The CDR3 DNA is TGCGCCAGCAGACTCCGGGACAGCCTGCTTGAAGCTTTCTTT. Its protein product is CASRLRDSLLEAFF.

This clone was recorded only once. The chain has TRBV7-6 and TRBJ2-1; D is possibly TRBD1 (6 bases). Germline V gene sequence: CDR1 SGHVS, CDR2 FNYEAQ. CDR3 length: 15 residues. The V end lost 4 bases, the J end lost 7 bases, and 17 bases lay between the germline ends. The CDR3 sequence is CASSSLSGAGNEQFF. CDR3 nucleotide sequence: TGTGCCAGCAGCTCGTTATCAGGGGCCGGGAATGAGCAGTTCTTC.

This clone is a singleton in its sample. The chain carries TRBV28 and TRBJ1-2; TRBD1 is a possible D gene (6 bases). Germline CDR1 MDHEN, CDR2 SYDVKM. This CDR3 spans 15 amino acids. Deletions cut 5 bases from V and 4 bases from J, with 17 bases between. The DNA of the CDR3 is TGTGCCAGCAGTCTTAAACTTACAGGGCGCTATGGCTACACCTTC. Translation gives CASSLKLTGRYGYTF.

The chain joins TRBV7-9 to TRBJ2-7; 9 bases match TRBD2. J lost 7 bases, V lost 0 bases, and 7 bases had no gene match. Germline V gives CDR1 SEHNR, CDR2 FQNEAQ (reference sequence). This CDR3 spans 15 amino acids. This CDR3 reads CASSLAAGGPKEQYF. CDR3 DNA: TGTGCCAGCAGCTTAGCTGCGGGAGGGCCTAAAGAGCAGTACTTC.

The sample holds a few counts of this clone. This rearrangement joins TRBV4-2 to TRBJ2-3; TRBD2 aligns across 9 bases. CDR3 length equals 18 residues. From germline, CDR1 is LGHNA and CDR2 YNFKEQ. The V and J ends lost 0 bases and 6 bases, in that order; junction bases with no gene match: 13. CDR3 nucleotide sequence: TGTGCCAGCAGCCAAGAGGGGGGCGGGAGGGGGGAAGTTGATACGCAGTATTTT. This sequence encodes CASSQEGGGRGEVDTQYF.

The rearrangement joins TRBV28 to TRBJ1-2; no reliable D call. The V end lost 5 bases, the J end lost 4 bases, and 8 bases lay between the germline ends. The CDR3 has 12 amino acids. Germline V gene lookup returns CDR1 MDHEN and CDR2 SYDVKM. The CDR3 sequence is CASSAPGYGYTF. In DNA, the CDR3 is TGTGCCAGCAGTGCCCCGGGCTATGGCTACACCTTC.

DNA of the CDR3: TGTGCCAGTAGTATACGCGGACAGGGGGCTTCTTTCTATGGCTACACCTTC. It translates to CASSIRGQGASFYGYTF. The chain couples TRBV19 to TRBJ1-2, with 11 nucleotides matching TRBD1. The CDR3 consists of 17 residues. The germline V gene encodes CDR1 LNHDA and CDR2 SQIVND (reference sequence). V gave up 2 bases and J gave up 4 bases; unmatched junction bases: 9.

This clone was picked up a small number of times. The V and J genes are TRBV6-5 and TRBJ2-3; maybe TRBD2 (5 bases). Trimming took 6 bases from V and 2 from J, leaving 6 bases between them. Germline V CDR1 and CDR2: MNHEY, SVGAGI. The CDR3 length is 12 residues. CDR3 sequence (DNA): TGTGCCAGCAGGGACTCCACAGATACGCAGTATTTT. Translation: CASRDSTDTQYF.

This clone was detected a few times. The genes are TRBV4-3 and TRBJ2-7; 9 bases line up with TRBD2. Trimming removed 4 bases from V and 2 bases from J; junction bases left unmatched: 15. CDR1 is LGHNA and CDR2 is YSLEER in the germline V gene. The CDR3 spans 18 residues. As DNA, the CDR3 is TGCGCCAGCAGCCTCGGGGCTAGCGGGACCGGGGTCCCCTACGAGCAGTACTTC. This sequence encodes CASSLGASGTGVPYEQYF.

The V and J genes are TRBV5-6 and TRBJ2-2, with TRBD1 matching 10 bases. The CDR3 spans 15 residues. CDR1 and CDR2 from the germline V gene are SGHDT and YYEEEE. Trimming removed 3 bases from V and 6 bases from J; junction bases left unmatched: 5. In DNA, the CDR3 is TGTGCCAGCAGCTCATCCGGGACAGGGGCCGGGGAGCTGTTTTTT. Protein: CASSSSGTGAGELFF.

The V and J genes are TRBV29-1 and TRBJ2-1; 12 bases are shared with TRBD1. The germline V gene has CDR1 SQVTM and CDR2 ANQGSEA. The V and J ends lost 7 bases and 2 bases, in that order; junction bases with no gene match: 12. The CDR3 has 17 residues. The CDR3 protein is CSAVGTGGGSAYNEQFF. The CDR3 bases are TGCAGCGCCGTTGGGACAGGGGGCGGATCCGCCTACAATGAGCAGTTCTTC.

The rearrangement uses TRBV6-1 and TRBJ1-4, with D unclear. Germline V gene lookup returns CDR1 MNHNS and CDR2 SASEGT. V gave up 10 bases and J gave up 0 bases, with 12 bases separating them. The CDR3 is 14 residues long. The CDR3 nucleotides read TGTGCCACCTTCTACCTTGCAACTAATGAAAAACTGTTTTTT. Its translation is CATFYLATNEKLFF.

In its sample, this clone was seen a few times. CDR3 sequence: CAWSLERDGEQYF. For the CDR3, the DNA is TGTGCCTGGAGTCTAGAGCGGGATGGCGAGCAGTACTTC. The rearrangement uses TRBV30 and TRBJ2-5, with 7 bases fitting TRBD2. The J call is in doubt because the DNA end fits TRBJ2-7 better. The CDR3 runs to 13 residues. Per the germline V gene, CDR1 is GTSNPN and CDR2 is SVGIG (reference sequence).

The DNA of the CDR3 is TGTGCCAGCAGCGCCGGGAGTTTAAGCTCCTACGAGCAGTACTTC. This encodes CASSAGSLSSYEQYF. The gene calls are TRBV5-6 and TRBJ2-7; D perhaps matches TRBD2 (6 bases). V was pared by 4 bases and J by 0 bases, with 14 bases between. Germline V gene sequence: CDR1 SGHDT, CDR2 YYEEEE. The CDR3 consists of 15 residues.

V is TRBV7-6 and J is TRBJ2-1, with D possibly TRBD1 on 5 matching bases. CDR3 length equals 12 residues. Germline CDR1 and CDR2: SGHVS and FNYEAQ. V lost 4 bases and J lost 6, with 7 bases in between. The CDR3 reads CASSSQGNEQFF. CDR3 nucleotide sequence: TGTGCCAGCAGCTCCCAGGGCAATGAGCAGTTCTTC. Using reference TRBV7-6 and TRBJ2-1 for the parts outside the CDR3, the full variable domain is GAGVSQSPRYKVTKRGQDVALRCDPISGHVSLYWYRQALGQGPEFLTYFNYEAQQDKSGLPNDRFSAERPEGSISTLTIQRTEQRDSAMYRCASSSQGNEQFFGPGTRLTVL.

In this sample, this clone turned up a few times. The genes are TRBV29-1 and TRBJ2-2; 7 bases line up with TRBD2. The CDR3 extends over 14 amino acids. The germline V gene has CDR1 SQVTM and CDR2 ANQGSEA. J gave up 1 base and V 3 bases, and 2 bases lay outside the gene matches. CDR3 sequence: CSVEGEGNTGELFF. The CDR3 nucleotides are TGCAGCGTTGAGGGGGAGGGGAACACCGGGGAGCTGTTTTTT.

The chain carries TRBV5-1 and TRBJ2-1; 8 positions match TRBD2. Trimming removed 3 bases from V and 3 bases from J; junction bases left unmatched: 14. CDR3 length: 18 residues. CDR1 SGHRS and CDR2 YFSETQ come from the germline V gene. CDR3 loop: CASSSGSPGLVIYNEQFF. The DNA of the CDR3 is TGCGCCAGCAGCTCCGGATCTCCGGGACTAGTAATCTACAATGAGCAGTTCTTC.

The chain recombines TRBV9 with TRBJ1-1; TRBD1 matches at 9 bases. This CDR3 contains 18 residues. J lost 1 base, V lost 4 bases, and 14 bases had no gene match. Germline CDR1 is SGDLS and CDR2 is YYNGEE. The CDR3 spells CASSSRTGVDLPNTEAFF. Written as DNA, the CDR3 is TGTGCCAGCAGCTCGCGGACAGGGGTAGATCTCCCGAACACTGAAGCTTTCTTT.

The CDR3 DNA reads as TGTGCCAGCAGTTACCGGGAAATGAACACTGAAGCTTTCTTT. This sequence encodes CASSYREMNTEAFF. V is TRBV6-5 and J is TRBJ1-1; D gene unclear. The length of the CDR3 is 14 residues. Germline V gene data show CDR1 as MNHEY and CDR2 as SVGAGI. V dropped 2 bases and J dropped 0 bases, with 7 bases sitting between them.

The V call is TRBV19, the J call TRBJ2-2; tentatively, D is TRBD2 (5 bases). The V and J ends lost 10 bases and 3 bases respectively, with 15 bases between them. Germline lookup yields CDR1 LNHDA and CDR2 SQIVND (reference sequence). The CDR3 has 14 amino acids. As DNA, the CDR3 is TGTGCCACCGAAGAGGGTCCGTACACCGGGGAGCTGTTTTTT. It translates to CATEEGPYTGELFF. The full variable domain, with the rest looked up from reference TRBV19 and TRBJ2-2, is DGGITQSPKYLFRKEGQNVTLSCEQNLNHDAMYWYRQDPGQGLRLIYYSQIVNDFQKGDIAEGYSVSREKKESFPLTVTSAQKNPTAFYLCATEEGPYTGELFFGEGSRLTVL.

V and J are TRBV4-1 and TRBJ2-4; D not resolved. V lost 5 bases to trimming and J lost 0 bases, with 8 bases between them. From germline, CDR1 is MGHRA and CDR2 YSYEKL. CDR3 size: 14 residues. The CDR3 sequence: CASSSTGAKNIQYF. CDR3 in DNA: TGCGCCAGCAGCTCGACTGGAGCCAAAAACATTCAGTACTTC.